This TCR beta chain comes out of a study of PD-1 blockade in classical Hodgkin lymphoma. Background on the study: Intravenous infusions of nivolumab 3 mg/kg reached patients every 2 weeks. Regarding the study as a whole: Some patients started nivolumab under 1 year after ASCT, and they were excluded. For complete responders, baseline diversity was comparable to that of newly diagnosed patients. The authors have not defined what causes the repertoire differences, possibly disease activity or prior therapy.

Only in-frame clones appear in the TCRdb table, and some are missing; sequencing was by immunoSEQ multiplex PCR. Of about 30,000 clones in the sample, approximately 80% are singletons; the top ten hold less than 20%. Described time point: cycle 4 day 1 (C4D1), after less than 7 weeks of nivolumab. All the patients suffered relapse after autologous stem cell transplantation, and brentuximab vedotin exposure differed. Note on this clone: Its antigen is undetermined.

V dropped 4 bases and J dropped 1 base, with 14 bases sitting between them. This CDR3 spans 15 amino acids. Germline V gene lookup returns CDR1 SGHDT and CDR2 YYEEEE. The chain recombines TRBV5-6 with TRBJ1-1, with D perhaps TRBD1 (5 bases). The sequencing here drew on peripheral blood mononuclear cells (PBMCs), taken before the fourth cycle of nivolumab. The receptor's source is a human donor with classical Hodgkin lymphoma. CDR3 sequence reads: CASSQLGGTNTEAFF. CDR3 coding DNA: TGTGCCAGCAGCCAGTTGGGGGGAACGAACACTGAAGCTTTCTTT.